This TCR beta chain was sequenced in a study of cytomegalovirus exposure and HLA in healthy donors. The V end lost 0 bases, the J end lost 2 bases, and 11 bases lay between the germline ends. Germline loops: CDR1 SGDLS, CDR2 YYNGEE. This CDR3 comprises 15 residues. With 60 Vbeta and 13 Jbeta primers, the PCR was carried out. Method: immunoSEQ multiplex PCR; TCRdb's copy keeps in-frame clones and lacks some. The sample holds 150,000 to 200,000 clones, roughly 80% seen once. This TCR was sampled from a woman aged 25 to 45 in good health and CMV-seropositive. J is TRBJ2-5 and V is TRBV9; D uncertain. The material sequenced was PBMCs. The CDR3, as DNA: TGTGCCAGCAGCGTAGTGCCGACAAGACAAGAGACCCAGTACTTC. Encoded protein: CASSVVPTRQETQYF.